The T cell receptor (beta chain) described here comes from a study of T-cell memory formation after mild COVID-19. Whole-study context: TCR clusters were largely donor specific. General study results and limits: Some responding clones appeared in pre-infection memory, suggesting cross-reactive memory joined. The main location of contracting CD4+ clones was CM and EM, and that of contracting CD8+ clones was EMRA.

TCRdb independently ran MiXCR on the 5' RACE reads; one entry per CDR3 protein. Among about 130,000 distinct CDR3 sequences listed, 15% to 20% were seen once. This clonotype showed up just a few times. Its antigen remains unidentified. This CDR3 region has 13 residues. V was clipped by 3 bases and J by 2 bases, with 7 bases between them. This clonotype originated in an adult woman who had mild COVID-19 (a few samples of this study predate the infection). Cell type and time point are not known. Material for sequencing was PBMCs or a T cell subset sorted from them (not recorded which). This rearrangement joins TRBV12-3 or TRBV12-4 to TRBJ1-1; D unclear. Here the CDR3 reads CASSFMPNTEAFF. The CDR3 DNA sequence: TGTGCCAGCAGTTTTATGCCAAACACTGAAGCTTTCTTT.